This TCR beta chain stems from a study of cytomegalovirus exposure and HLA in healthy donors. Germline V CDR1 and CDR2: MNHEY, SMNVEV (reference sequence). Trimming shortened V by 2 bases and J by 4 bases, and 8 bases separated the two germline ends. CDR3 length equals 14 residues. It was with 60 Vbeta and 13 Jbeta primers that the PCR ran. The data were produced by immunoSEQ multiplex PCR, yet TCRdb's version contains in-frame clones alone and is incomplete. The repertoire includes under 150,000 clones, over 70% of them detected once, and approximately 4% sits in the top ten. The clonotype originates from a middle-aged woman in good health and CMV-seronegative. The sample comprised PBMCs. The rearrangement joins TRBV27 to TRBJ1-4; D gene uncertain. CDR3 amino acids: CASSLHRVNEKLFF. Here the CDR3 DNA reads TGTGCCAGCAGTTTACACCGGGTTAATGAAAAACTGTTTTTT.